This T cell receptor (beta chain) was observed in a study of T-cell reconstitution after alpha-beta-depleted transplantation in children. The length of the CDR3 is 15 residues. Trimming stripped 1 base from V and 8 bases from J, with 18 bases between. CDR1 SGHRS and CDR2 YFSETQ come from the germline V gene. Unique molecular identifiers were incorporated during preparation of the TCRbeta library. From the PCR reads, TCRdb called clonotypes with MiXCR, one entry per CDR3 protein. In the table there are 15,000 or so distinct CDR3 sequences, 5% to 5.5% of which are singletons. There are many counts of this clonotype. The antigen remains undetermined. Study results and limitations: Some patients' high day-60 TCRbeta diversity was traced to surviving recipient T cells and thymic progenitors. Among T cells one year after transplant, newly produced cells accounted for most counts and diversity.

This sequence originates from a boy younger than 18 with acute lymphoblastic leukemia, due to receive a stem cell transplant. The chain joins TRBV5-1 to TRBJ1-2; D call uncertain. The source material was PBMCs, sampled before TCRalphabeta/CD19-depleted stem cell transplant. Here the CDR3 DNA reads TGCGCCAGCAGCTTGTACCGGGATCCGGGAGAGGGCTACACCTTC. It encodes CASSLYRDPGEGYTF.